These 16 T cell receptor beta chains share one sample of origin, sequenced in a study of T cells after yellow fever vaccination. TCRdb passed the 5' RACE reads through MiXCR, listing each CDR3 protein once. The sample yields 250,000 to 400,000 distinct CDR3 sequences, roughly 4.3% seen once. Sequenced here: PBMCs, sampled 5 days after the yellow fever booster vaccination. The receptor set was obtained from a man younger than 30 who received the YFV17D yellow fever vaccine.

This clonotype was observed at least ten times. The chain recombines TRBV6-5 with TRBJ1-1; D unclear. Trimming removed 3 bases at V and 1 base at J, with 6 bases between. Germline CDR1 and CDR2: MNHEY and SVGAGI. This CDR3 has 13 residues. This chain's CDR3 is CASSYQRNTEAFF. DNA for the CDR3: TGTGCCAGCAGTTATCAGCGGAACACTGAAGCTTTCTTT.

This clonotype appeared many times. The gene calls are TRBV10-2 and TRBJ2-2; D perhaps matches TRBD1 (5 bases). CDR1 is WSHSY, CDR2 SAAADI, per germline. V shed 7 bases and J shed 7 bases, with 10 bases lying between them. The CDR3 sequence is 12 residues long. Here the CDR3 DNA reads TGCGCCAGCATGCAGGGAAACGGGGAGCTGTTTTTT. Protein sequence: CASMQGNGELFF.

This clonotype came up a few times. The chain joins TRBV5-6 to TRBJ1-6, with D hard to call. This CDR3 is built from 13 residues. Germline CDR1 SGHDT, CDR2 YYEEEE. The V and J ends lost 2 bases and 7 bases respectively, with 7 bases between them. CDR3 sequence (DNA): TGTGCCAGCAGCTTCGGGAGAAATTCACCCCTCCACTTT. This codes for CASSFGRNSPLHF.

This clonotype came up many times. The CDR3 loop reads CASSPRTGGANEQFF. CDR3 in DNA: TGCGCCAGCAGCCCACGGACCGGGGGGGCCAATGAGCAGTTCTTC. The rearrangement uses TRBV5-1 and TRBJ2-1; 8 bases fit TRBD2. The germline V gene has CDR1 SGHRS and CDR2 YFSETQ. Losses at the gene ends were 4 bases for V and 6 bases for J; bases not matched to a gene: 9. The CDR3 sequence is 15 residues long.

This clonotype has ten or more counts. The gene calls are TRBV20-1 and TRBJ2-4, with D possibly TRBD2 on 7 matching bases. Germline V gives CDR1 DFQATT, CDR2 SNEGSKA (reference sequence). This CDR3 region has 16 residues. The V end was cut by 3 bases, the J end by 1 base, with 16 bases between. CDR3 sequence reads: CSARPGGGAAKNIQYF. CDR3 nucleotides: TGCAGTGCTAGGCCAGGAGGGGGGGCGGCCAAAAACATTCAGTACTTC.

The rearrangement joins TRBV24-1 to TRBJ2-2; 9 positions agree with TRBD2. Looked up from germline, CDR1 is KGHDR and CDR2 is SFDVKD. This CDR3 comprises 15 residues. The V gene end was trimmed by 3 bases and the J gene end by 8 bases; junction bases not matched to a gene: 6. This CDR3 is CATSDVSGGEGELFF. The CDR3 region has the DNA TGTGCCACCAGTGATGTTAGCGGGGGTGAAGGGGAGCTGTTTTTT.

The V and J genes are TRBV12-3 or TRBV12-4 and TRBJ2-7; a weak D match, TRBD2 (5 bases). The CDR3 has 14 amino acids. Deletions cut 3 bases from V and 5 bases from J, with 14 bases between. The CDR3 nucleotides read TGTGCCAGCAGTTTTTCGGGGATTGGGCACGAGCAGTACTTC. Translation gives CASSFSGIGHEQYF.

This clonotype was recorded a few times. V and J are TRBV30 and TRBJ2-7; D perhaps matches TRBD1 (5 bases). The CDR3 is 16 amino acids. Trimming pared 0 bases from V and 4 bases from J, leaving 19 bases between. The V gene's germline CDR1 is GTSNPN and CDR2 SVGIG (reference sequence). The CDR3 DNA reads as TGTGCCTGGAGTGTACCCAGGGCGCTGGTGGGATACGAGCAGTACTTC. Protein sequence: CAWSVPRALVGYEQYF.

The table lists this clonotype with a few counts. V usage is TRBV10-2 and J usage is TRBJ2-4; 9 nucleotides align to TRBD1. Germline CDR1 and CDR2: WSHSY and SAAADI. The V segment lost 7 bases and the J segment 2 bases; nucleotides outside the gene matches: 6. The CDR3 sequence is 15 residues long. The DNA of the CDR3 is TGCGCCAGCACTGACAGGGGGGGAACCAAAAACATTCAGTACTTC. It translates to CASTDRGGTKNIQYF.

This clonotype has only a few counts. The chain recombines TRBV12-3 or TRBV12-4 with TRBJ2-5; unclear D gene. The CDR3 contains 16 residues. The V end lost 7 bases, the J end lost 0 bases, and 18 bases lay between the germline ends. This chain's CDR3 is CASTLGSIGYQETQYF. The CDR3 DNA reads TGTGCCAGCACCCTGGGTTCCATTGGCTACCAAGAGACCCAGTACTTC.

In its sample, this clonotype was seen a few times. The chain joins TRBV24-1 to TRBJ2-3; 14 nucleotides line up with TRBD2. The germline V gene encodes CDR1 KGHDR and CDR2 SFDVKD. Trimming cost V 4 bases and J 6 bases; bases outside gene matches: 8. This CDR3 comprises 17 residues. In DNA, the CDR3 is TGTGCCACCAGTGACCCGACTAGCGGGGGGGCATGGGATACGCAGTATTTT. It codes for CATSDPTSGGAWDTQYF.

In this sample, this clonotype turned up many times. J is TRBJ1-1 and V is TRBV2, with 7 bases matching TRBD1. From germline, CDR1 is SNHLY and CDR2 FYNNEI. V was pared by 7 bases and J by 1 base, with 6 bases of the junction left unmatched. This CDR3 has 14 residues. CDR3 DNA: TGTGCCAGCACCCCCCCAGGGGGGAACACTGAAGCTTTCTTT. Translated: CASTPPGGNTEAFF.

This clonotype was observed a few times. V gene TRBV6-6 combines with J gene TRBJ2-7; 11 bases are shared with TRBD1. Germline CDR1 reads MNHNY; CDR2 reads SVGAGI (reference sequence). The CDR3 has 13 amino acids. Trimming removed 5 bases from V and 7 bases from J; junction bases left unmatched: 4. The CDR3 sequence is CASSPGQGAEQYV. CDR3 bases: TGTGCCAGCAGTCCTGGACAGGGGGCTGAGCAGTACGTC.

This clonotype appeared many times. CDR3 in amino acids: CASSLETGWNEQFF. DNA of the CDR3: TGCGCCAGCAGCTTGGAAACAGGTTGGAATGAGCAGTTCTTC. This rearrangement joins TRBV5-1 to TRBJ2-1; possibly TRBD1 for D (5 bases). CDR3 length equals 14 residues. Germline loops: CDR1 SGHRS, CDR2 YFSETQ. With 0 bases removed from V and 7 bases from J, the gap between germline ends came to 11 bases. The full variable domain, completed using reference TRBV5-1 and TRBJ2-1, is KAGVTQTPRYLIKTRGQQVTLSCSPISGHRSVSWYQQTPGQGLQFLFEYFSETQRNKGNFPGRFSGRQFSNSRSEMNVSTLELGDSALYLCASSLETGWNEQFFGPGTRLTVL.

This clonotype has a count of ten or more. The J gene is TRBJ2-1, the V gene TRBV18; D unclear. Germline assignment: CDR1 KGHSH and CDR2 LQKENI. The CDR3 runs to 12 residues. V was pared by 2 bases and J by 9 bases, with 8 bases between. This chain's CDR3 is CASSPGLSEQFF. DNA for the CDR3: TGTGCCAGCTCACCAGGGCTCTCTGAGCAGTTCTTC.

This clonotype was counted between two and nine times. This chain joins TRBV5-6 and TRBJ2-7; D gene ambiguous. The V gene's germline CDR1 is SGHDT and CDR2 YYEEEE. Trimming stripped 5 bases from V and 4 bases from J, with 13 bases between. The CDR3 sequence is 13 residues long. Here the CDR3 DNA reads TGTGCCAGCAGTGCCCCCGCCCAATACGAGCAGTACTTC. Translated: CASSAPAQYEQYF.